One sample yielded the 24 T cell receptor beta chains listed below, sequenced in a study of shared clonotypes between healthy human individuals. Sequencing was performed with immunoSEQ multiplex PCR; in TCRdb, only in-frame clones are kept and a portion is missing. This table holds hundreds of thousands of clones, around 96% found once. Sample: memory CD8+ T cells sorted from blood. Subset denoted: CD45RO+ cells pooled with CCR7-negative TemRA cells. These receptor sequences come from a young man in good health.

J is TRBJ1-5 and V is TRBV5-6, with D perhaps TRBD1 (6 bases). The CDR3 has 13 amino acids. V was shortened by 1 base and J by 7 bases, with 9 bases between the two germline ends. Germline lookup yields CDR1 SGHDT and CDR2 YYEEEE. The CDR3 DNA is TGTGCCAGCAGCTTGTATCAGGGGCAGCCCCAGCATTTT. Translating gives CASSLYQGQPQHF.

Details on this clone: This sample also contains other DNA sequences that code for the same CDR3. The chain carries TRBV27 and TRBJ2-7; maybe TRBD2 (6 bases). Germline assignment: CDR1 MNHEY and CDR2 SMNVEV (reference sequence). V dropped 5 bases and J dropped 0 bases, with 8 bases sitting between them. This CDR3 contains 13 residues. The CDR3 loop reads CASSAGSSYEQYF. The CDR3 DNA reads TGTGCCAGCAGTGCCGGGAGCTCCTACGAGCAGTACTTC.

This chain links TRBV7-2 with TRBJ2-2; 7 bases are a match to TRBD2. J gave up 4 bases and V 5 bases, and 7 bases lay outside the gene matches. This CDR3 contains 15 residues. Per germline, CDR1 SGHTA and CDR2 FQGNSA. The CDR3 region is CASSLWGGGTGELFF. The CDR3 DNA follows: TGTGCCAGCAGCCTATGGGGGGGTGGCACCGGGGAGCTGTTTTTT.

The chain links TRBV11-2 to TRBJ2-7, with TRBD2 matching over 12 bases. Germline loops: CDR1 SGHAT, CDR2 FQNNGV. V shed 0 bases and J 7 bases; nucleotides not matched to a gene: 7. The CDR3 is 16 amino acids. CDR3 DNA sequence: TGTGCCAGCAGCTTAGAACAACTAGCGGGAGGCAGGGAGCAGTACTTC. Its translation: CASSLEQLAGGREQYF.

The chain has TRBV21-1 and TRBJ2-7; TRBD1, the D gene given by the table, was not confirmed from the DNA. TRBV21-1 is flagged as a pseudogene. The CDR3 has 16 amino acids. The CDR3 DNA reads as TGTGCCAGCAGCAAAGCCCGGACAGAGAGCTCCTACGAGCAGTACTTC. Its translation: CASSKARTESSYEQYF.

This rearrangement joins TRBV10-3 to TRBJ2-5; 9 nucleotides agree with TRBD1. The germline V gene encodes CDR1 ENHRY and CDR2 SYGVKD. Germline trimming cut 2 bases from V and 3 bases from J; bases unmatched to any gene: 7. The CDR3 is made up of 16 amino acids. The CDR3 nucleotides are TGTGCCATCAGTGAGGAAGCAGGGACAGGGAAAGAGACCCAGTACTTC. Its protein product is CAISEEAGTGKETQYF.

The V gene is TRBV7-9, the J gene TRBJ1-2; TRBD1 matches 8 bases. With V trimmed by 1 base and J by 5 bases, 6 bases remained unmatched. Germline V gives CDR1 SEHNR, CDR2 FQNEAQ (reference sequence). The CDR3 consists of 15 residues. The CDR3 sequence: CASSLVEGQVYGYTF. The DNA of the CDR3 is TGTGCCAGCAGCTTAGTAGAGGGACAGGTTTATGGCTACACCTTC.

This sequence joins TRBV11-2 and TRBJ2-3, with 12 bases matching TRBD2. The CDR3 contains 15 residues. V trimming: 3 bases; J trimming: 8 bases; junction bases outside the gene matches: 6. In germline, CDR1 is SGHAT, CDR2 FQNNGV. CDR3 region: CASSLTSGSWRTQYF. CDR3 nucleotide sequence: TGTGCCAGCAGCTTGACTAGCGGGAGCTGGCGTACGCAGTATTTT.

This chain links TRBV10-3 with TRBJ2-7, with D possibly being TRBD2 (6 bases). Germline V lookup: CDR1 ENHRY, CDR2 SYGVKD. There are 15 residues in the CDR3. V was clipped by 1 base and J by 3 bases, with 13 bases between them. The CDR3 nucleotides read TGTGCCATCAGTGAGTTTGGAGGGCAAAGCTACGAGCAGTACTTC. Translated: CAISEFGGQSYEQYF.

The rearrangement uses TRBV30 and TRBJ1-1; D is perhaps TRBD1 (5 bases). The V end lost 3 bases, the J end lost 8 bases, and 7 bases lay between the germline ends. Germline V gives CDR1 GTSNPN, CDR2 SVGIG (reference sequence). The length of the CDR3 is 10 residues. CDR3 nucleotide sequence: TGTGCCTGGAGCAGGGCCGAAGCTTTCTTT. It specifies CAWSRAEAFF.

The CDR3 DNA reads TGCGCCAGCCGGGATTTGACAGGGGGCAGGGACGAGCAGTACTTC. This codes for CASRDLTGGRDEQYF. The rearrangement uses TRBV5-1 and TRBJ2-7, with TRBD1 matching 10 bases. Germline V CDR1 and CDR2: SGHRS, YFSETQ. V trimming: 7 bases; J trimming: 5 bases; junction bases outside the gene matches: 12. The CDR3 sequence is 15 residues long. Looking up the rest from reference TRBV5-1 and TRBJ2-7 gives the full variable domain: KAGVTQTPRYLIKTRGQQVTLSCSPISGHRSVSWYQQTPGQGLQFLFEYFSETQRNKGNFPGRFSGRQFSNSRSEMNVSTLELGDSALYLCASRDLTGGRDEQYFGPGTRLTVT.

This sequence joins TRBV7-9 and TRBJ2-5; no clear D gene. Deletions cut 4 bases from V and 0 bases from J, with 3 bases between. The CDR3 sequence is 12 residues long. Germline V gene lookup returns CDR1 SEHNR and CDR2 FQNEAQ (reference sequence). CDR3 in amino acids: CASSWDQETQYF. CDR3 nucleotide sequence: TGTGCCAGCAGCTGGGACCAAGAGACCCAGTACTTC.

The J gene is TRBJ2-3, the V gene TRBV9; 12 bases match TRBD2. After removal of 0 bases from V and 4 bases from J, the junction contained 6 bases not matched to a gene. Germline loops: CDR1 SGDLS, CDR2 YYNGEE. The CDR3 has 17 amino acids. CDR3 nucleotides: TGTGCCAGCAGCGTAGGACTAGCGGGAGTCCAGTCAGATACGCAGTATTTT. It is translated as CASSVGLAGVQSDTQYF.

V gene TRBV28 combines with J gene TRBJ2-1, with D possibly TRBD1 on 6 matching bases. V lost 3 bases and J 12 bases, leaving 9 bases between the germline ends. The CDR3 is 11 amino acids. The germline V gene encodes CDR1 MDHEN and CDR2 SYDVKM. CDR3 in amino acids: CASSLGAGQFF. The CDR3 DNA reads TGTGCCAGCAGTTTGGGGGCAGGGCAGTTCTTC.

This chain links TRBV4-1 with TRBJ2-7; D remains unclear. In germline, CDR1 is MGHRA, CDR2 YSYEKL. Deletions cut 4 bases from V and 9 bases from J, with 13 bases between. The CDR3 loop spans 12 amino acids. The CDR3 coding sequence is TGCGCCAGCAGCCCCCCCGGCAAGCGGCAGTACTTC. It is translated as CASSPPGKRQYF.

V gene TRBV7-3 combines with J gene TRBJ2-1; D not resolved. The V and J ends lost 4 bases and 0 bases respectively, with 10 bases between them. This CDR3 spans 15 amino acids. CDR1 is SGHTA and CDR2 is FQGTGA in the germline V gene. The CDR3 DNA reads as TGTGCCAGCAGCTCAGGTAGTAGCTCCTACAATGAGCAGTTCTTC. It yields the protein CASSSGSSSYNEQFF.

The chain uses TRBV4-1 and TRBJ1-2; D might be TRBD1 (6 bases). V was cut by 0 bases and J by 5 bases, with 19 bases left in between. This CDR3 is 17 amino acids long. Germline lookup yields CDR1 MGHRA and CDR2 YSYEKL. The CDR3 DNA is TGCGCCAGCAGCCAAGATCGGTTGACCGAAAGGGGGTATGGCTACACCTTC. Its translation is CASSQDRLTERGYGYTF.

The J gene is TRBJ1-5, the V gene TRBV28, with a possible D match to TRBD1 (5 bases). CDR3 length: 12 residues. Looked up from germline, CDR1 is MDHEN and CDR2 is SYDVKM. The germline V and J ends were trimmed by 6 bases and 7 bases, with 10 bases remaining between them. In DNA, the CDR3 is TGTGCCAGCAGGCGGGGGGGGCAGCCCCAGCATTTT. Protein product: CASRRGGQPQHF.

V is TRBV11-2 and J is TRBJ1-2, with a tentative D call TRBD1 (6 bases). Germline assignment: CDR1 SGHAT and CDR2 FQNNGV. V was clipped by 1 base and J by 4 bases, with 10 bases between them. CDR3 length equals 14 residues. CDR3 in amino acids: CASSLVGGGYGYTF. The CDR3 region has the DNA TGTGCCAGCAGCTTAGTAGGGGGTGGCTATGGCTACACCTTC.

This chain's CDR3 is CASARLVTEETQYF. Written as DNA, the CDR3 is TGTGCCAGCGCCAGGTTGGTCACAGAAGAGACCCAGTACTTC. The V gene is TRBV5-6, the J gene TRBJ2-5; no firm D call. With 7 bases removed from V and 3 bases from J, the gap between germline ends came to 16 bases. The CDR3 extends over 14 amino acids. The germline gives CDR1 SGHDT, CDR2 YYEEEE. Combining the CDR3 with reference TRBV5-6 and TRBJ2-5 gives the whole variable domain DAGVTQSPTHLIKTRGQQVTLRCSPKSGHDTVSWYQQALGQGPQFIFQYYEEEERQRGNFPDRFSGHQFPNYSSELNVNALLLGDSALYLCASARLVTEETQYFGPGTRLLVL.

CDR3 in amino acids: CASSSRETQYF. The CDR3 DNA is TGTGCCAGCAGTTCCAGGGAGACCCAGTACTTC. V is TRBV28 and J is TRBJ2-5; D remains unclear. The V and J ends lost 4 bases and 5 bases respectively, with 5 bases between them. This CDR3 spans 11 amino acids. Germline V gene sequence: CDR1 MDHEN, CDR2 SYDVKM.

CDR3 sequence: CASSRKMGNTEAFF. CDR3 DNA: TGTGCCAGCAGCCGAAAGATGGGGAACACTGAAGCTTTCTTT. This sequence joins TRBV5-4 and TRBJ1-1; no reliable D call. Between the trimmed V and J ends, which lost 4 bases and 1 base, there was a span of 11 bases. The CDR3 consists of 14 residues. CDR1 and CDR2 (germline): SGHNT, YYREEE (reference sequence).

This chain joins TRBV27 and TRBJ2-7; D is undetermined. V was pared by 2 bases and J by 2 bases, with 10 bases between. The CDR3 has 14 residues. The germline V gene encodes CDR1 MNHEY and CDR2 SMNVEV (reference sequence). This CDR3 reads CASSLKGGAYEQYF. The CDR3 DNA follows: TGTGCCAGCAGTTTAAAGGGCGGAGCCTACGAGCAGTACTTC.

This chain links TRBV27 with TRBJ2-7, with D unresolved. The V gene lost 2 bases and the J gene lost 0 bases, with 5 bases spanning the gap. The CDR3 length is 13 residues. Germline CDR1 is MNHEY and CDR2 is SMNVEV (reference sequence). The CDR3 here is CASSLPISYEQYF. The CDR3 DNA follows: TGTGCCAGCAGTTTACCAATCTCCTACGAGCAGTACTTC.